These 31 T cell receptor beta chains share one sample of origin, sequenced in a study of identical twins' blood T cells. TCRdb reanalysed the 5' RACE reads using MiXCR and keeps one entry per CDR3 protein. The repertoire holds hundreds of thousands of distinct CDR3 sequences, with roughly 31% as singletons. Sequencing was carried out using PBMCs. The receptors were sampled from a woman aged 18-55 years in good health.

The CDR3 DNA reads TGCGCCAGCAGTTCGACCGGGACCGCTTACGAGCAGTACTTC. It codes for CASSSTGTAYEQYF. This sequence joins TRBV5-1 and TRBJ2-7; the D gene could be TRBD1 or TRBD2 (5 bases each). The V end lost 5 bases, the J end lost 4 bases, and 16 bases lay between the germline ends. The germline CDR1 and CDR2 sequences are SGHRS and YFSETQ. The CDR3 runs to 14 residues.

This clonotype was seen a single time. This chain joins TRBV12-2 and TRBJ1-5; the table names TRBD1, a call not compared with the DNA. TRBV12-2 is shown as a pseudogene. The CDR3 runs to 21 residues. In DNA form, the CDR3 reads TGTGCAAGTCGTACGTCCTGGAGTGTTGGTGGGACCCCCTATAGCAATCAGCCCCAGCATTTT. This encodes CASRTSWSVGGTPYSNQPQHF.

Details on this clonotype: The junction shows a germline mismatch at one end, possibly a read error. The chain has TRBV19 and TRBJ1-4, with a possible D match to TRBD1 (5 bases). The length of the CDR3 is 13 residues. Germline assignment: CDR1 LNHDA and CDR2 SQIVND (reference sequence). The CDR3 nucleotides read TGTGCCAGTAGTATTGGGACTCGGAAAAAACTGGTTTTT. Protein: CASSIGTRKKLVF. Variable domain in full (rest from reference TRBV19 and TRBJ1-4): DGGITQSPKYLFRKEGQNVTLSCEQNLNHDAMYWYRQDPGQGLRLIYYSQIVNDFQKGDIAEGYSVSREKKESFPLTVTSAQKNPTAFYLCASSIGTRKKLVFGSGTQLSVL.

There are a few counts of this clonotype. V and J are TRBV2 and TRBJ2-3, with 10 bases identical to TRBD2. The CDR3 loop spans 15 amino acids. Germline V gene lookup returns CDR1 SNHLY and CDR2 FYNNEI. The V gene end was trimmed by 6 bases and the J gene end by 1 base; junction bases not matched to a gene: 4. DNA of the CDR3: TGTGCCAGCAGGGGACTAGCGACGCGCACAGATACGCAGTATTTT. Protein sequence: CASRGLATRTDTQYF.

This clonotype has at least ten counts. The chain recombines TRBV29-1 with TRBJ1-1; the D is unclear. The CDR3 sequence is 13 residues long. The V gene's germline CDR1 is SQVTM and CDR2 ANQGSEA. The V gene lost 1 base and the J gene lost 3 bases, with 9 bases spanning the gap. The CDR3 nucleotides are TGCAGCGTTGAAGGAGGCCGCGACACTGAAGCTTTCTTT. It yields the protein CSVEGGRDTEAFF.

The gene calls are TRBV12-3 or TRBV12-4 and TRBJ2-7; D gene uncertain. V dropped 4 bases and J dropped 2 bases, with 18 bases sitting between them. The CDR3 contains 16 residues. CDR3 bases: TGTGCCAGCAGTTCCAACACCGACACGATTACCTACGAGCAGTACTTC. Translation: CASSSNTDTITYEQYF.

The chain is built from TRBV6-6 and TRBJ1-5; perhaps TRBD1 as D (5 bases). The CDR3 is 16 residues long. CDR1 MNHNY and CDR2 SVGAGI come from the germline V gene (reference sequence). V lost 3 bases and J lost 6, with 18 bases in between. CDR3 region: CASSYSGSGSGQPQHF. The CDR3 coding sequence is TGTGCCAGCAGTTATTCTGGGTCAGGGTCGGGTCAGCCCCAGCATTTT.

This clonotype has a handful of counts. The chain employs TRBV20-1 and TRBJ1-6; 8 bases map to TRBD1. The germline V gene encodes CDR1 DFQATT and CDR2 SNEGSKA (reference sequence). J was trimmed by 8 bases and V by 6 bases; bases with no gene match: 15. The CDR3 has 16 amino acids. The DNA for the CDR3 is TGCAGTGCCCAAGACGGACAGGGCAGGGGGTATTCACCCCTCCACTTT. Protein sequence: CSAQDGQGRGYSPLHF.

This rearrangement joins TRBV6-2 or TRBV6-3 to TRBJ1-5; D is perhaps TRBD1 (5 bases). The CDR3 runs 15 residues. With 6 bases removed from V and 5 bases from J, the gap between germline ends came to 17 bases. CDR1 MNHEY and CDR2 SVGEGT come from the germline V gene. The CDR3 sequence is CASRPGLPGDQPQHF. DNA of the CDR3: TGTGCCAGCAGGCCCGGACTGCCGGGGGATCAGCCCCAGCATTTT.

The chain combines TRBV7-9 with TRBJ1-2; TRBD1 matches 7 bases. The length of the CDR3 is 13 residues. The trim removed 7 bases at V and 3 bases at J, leaving 5 bases unmatched. Germline V gene lookup returns CDR1 SEHNR and CDR2 FQNEAQ (reference sequence). CDR3: CASIGGPYYGYTF. The CDR3 bases are TGTGCCAGCATAGGGGGCCCCTACTATGGCTACACCTTC.

The chain is built from TRBV7-9 and TRBJ2-3, with D tentatively TRBD1 (6 bases). V lost 4 bases and J lost 11, with 16 bases in between. The CDR3 has 13 amino acids. The germline gives CDR1 SEHNR, CDR2 FQNEAQ (reference sequence). The CDR3 here is CASSSQPQGQQYF. DNA for the CDR3: TGTGCCAGCAGCTCCCAGCCACAGGGACAGCAGTATTTT.

In this sample, this clonotype turned up a few times. V usage is TRBV9 and J usage is TRBJ2-2, with 11 bases that match TRBD2. CDR1 and CDR2 from the germline V gene are SGDLS and YYNGEE. The CDR3 has 15 amino acids. Losses at the gene ends were 4 bases for V and 5 bases for J; bases not matched to a gene: 4. The CDR3 protein is CASSSTSGRTGELFF. In nucleotides, the CDR3 is TGTGCCAGCAGCTCCACTAGCGGGAGAACCGGGGAGCTGTTTTTT.

The genes are TRBV29-1 and TRBJ2-2, with TRBD1 identical over 12 bases. The germline V gene has CDR1 SQVTM and CDR2 ANQGSEA. The CDR3 has 14 residues. After removal of 6 bases from V and 6 bases from J, the junction contained 5 bases not matched to a gene. CDR3 residues: CSVWDRGLAGELFF. For the CDR3, the DNA is TGCAGCGTGTGGGACAGGGGGCTTGCCGGGGAGCTGTTTTTT.

V usage is TRBV6-5 and J usage is TRBJ1-1; a possible D gene is TRBD1 (5 bases). Germline V gene sequence: CDR1 MNHEY, CDR2 SVGAGI. Trimming took 8 bases from V and 10 from J, leaving 20 bases between them. This CDR3 comprises 13 residues. CDR3 in DNA: TGTGCCAGCGAACGTCCCGGGACTCAGGGAGCTTTCTTT. Residues: CASERPGTQGAFF.

This clonotype has more than one count but fewer than ten. The chain couples TRBV3-1 to TRBJ2-7, with TRBD2 matching 13 bases. This CDR3 is built from 16 residues. J lost 3 bases, V lost 1 base, and 3 bases had no gene match. Germline-derived CDR1 and CDR2 are LGHDT and YNNKEL (reference sequence). The CDR3 is CASSQGTSGRIYEQYF. The CDR3 coding sequence is TGTGCCAGCAGCCAAGGGACTAGCGGGAGAATCTACGAGCAGTACTTC.

A few counts support this clonotype. The chain recombines TRBV2 with TRBJ2-1; 11 bases are a match to TRBD2. J was trimmed by 1 base and V by 6 bases; bases with no gene match: 5. This CDR3 region has 16 residues. Looked up from germline, CDR1 is SNHLY and CDR2 is FYNNEI. The CDR3 reads CASRELAGDSYNEQFF. CDR3 coding DNA: TGTGCCAGCAGGGAACTAGCGGGGGATTCCTACAATGAGCAGTTCTTC.

This clonotype was seen a handful of times. The junction does not match germline at one end; this may be a read error. J is TRBJ2-3 and V is TRBV28; 9 bases agree with TRBD1. The CDR3 has 15 residues. The V gene's germline CDR1 is MDHEN and CDR2 SYDVKM. The CDR3 DNA is TGTGCCAGCAGTCCTCCGGGACAGGGCACAAATACGCAGTATTTT. It specifies CASSPPGQGTNTQYF.

This clonotype was seen a handful of times. The chain is built from TRBV10-3 and TRBJ1-3, with 9 bases aligning to TRBD1. The V gene's germline CDR1 is ENHRY and CDR2 SYGVKD. V was clipped by 9 bases and J by 7 bases; unmatched bases: 7. This CDR3 has 13 residues. The CDR3 DNA is TGTGCCATTAGGGACAGGGAAGGCAACACCATATATTTT. Residues: CAIRDREGNTIYF.

This clonotype was detected only a few times. This chain uses TRBV13 with TRBJ2-1, with TRBD2 matching 7 bases. V lost 5 bases, J lost 2 bases, and 6 bases stayed unmatched. CDR1 and CDR2 from the germline V gene are PRHDT and FYEKMQ (reference sequence). The CDR3 spans 15 residues. Here the CDR3 reads CASSPLLAAYNEQFF. The CDR3 coding sequence is TGTGCCAGCAGCCCGTTGCTAGCGGCCTACAATGAGCAGTTCTTC.

This clonotype appeared a few times. V and J are TRBV6-5 and TRBJ2-1; TRBD2 aligns across 9 bases. The trim removed 2 bases at V and 8 bases at J, leaving 10 bases unmatched. Germline CDR1 is MNHEY and CDR2 is SVGAGI. The CDR3 runs 16 residues. CDR3 DNA sequence: TGTGCCAGCAGTTACGGGGGTAGCGGGGGAGGAGATGAGCAGTTCTTC. Residues: CASSYGGSGGGDEQFF.

The table lists this clonotype with a few counts. The chain joins TRBV20-1 to TRBJ2-3, with a weak D call TRBD2 (5 bases). The V end lost 5 bases, the J end lost 5 bases, and 17 bases lay between the germline ends. Germline CDR1 reads DFQATT; CDR2 reads SNEGSKA (reference sequence). CDR3 size: 14 residues. The DNA for the CDR3 is TGCAGTGCTTTCTTTGTCCGAGGAGGAGATACGCAGTATTTT. This gives the protein CSAFFVRGGDTQYF.

V is TRBV5-1 and J is TRBJ1-5; no reliable D call. Germline CDR1 reads SGHRS; CDR2 reads YFSETQ. The V end lost 2 bases, the J end lost 2 bases, and 11 bases lay between the germline ends. The CDR3 runs 15 residues. The DNA for the CDR3 is TGCGCCAGCAGCTTATCATGGGAGGGCAATCAGCCCCAGCATTTT. Translating it yields CASSLSWEGNQPQHF.

This clonotype was seen a handful of times. This chain joins TRBV10-3 and TRBJ2-2, with a tentative D call TRBD1 (5 bases). Between the trimmed V and J ends, which lost 6 bases and 6 bases, there was a span of 17 bases. The CDR3 loop spans 15 amino acids. The germline gives CDR1 ENHRY, CDR2 SYGVKD. The CDR3 DNA sequence: TGTGCCATCAGGGAAGGACACAAAGGCCCCGGGGAGCTGTTTTTT. This codes for CAIREGHKGPGELFF.

This clonotype occurred a few times. The rearrangement links TRBV25-1 to TRBJ1-4, with D perhaps TRBD1 (5 bases). The V gene's germline CDR1 is MGHDK and CDR2 SYGVNS. The CDR3 spans 14 residues. Trimming took off 5 bases at V and 8 bases at J, with 15 bases between the two ends. The CDR3 DNA sequence: TGTGCCAGCAGTCCTCAGGGTGTAGCCGAAAAACTGTTTTTT. Translation gives CASSPQGVAEKLFF.

This clonotype was observed at least ten times. The chain carries TRBV4-1 and TRBJ2-4, with D unresolved. CDR1 and CDR2 (germline): MGHRA, YSYEKL. The CDR3 extends over 16 amino acids. With 0 bases removed from V and 9 bases from J, the gap between germline ends came to 18 bases. CDR3 in amino acids: CASSQELADMKAIQYF. CDR3 in DNA: TGCGCCAGCAGCCAAGAATTGGCTGATATGAAAGCCATTCAGTACTTC.

This chain connects TRBV10-3 to TRBJ2-5; D unclear. Germline loops: CDR1 ENHRY, CDR2 SYGVKD. Between the trimmed V and J ends, which lost 4 bases and 5 bases, there was a span of 8 bases. The CDR3 extends over 12 amino acids. The CDR3 coding sequence is TGTGCCATCAGTGTATCCTCGGAGACCCAGTACTTC. Protein sequence: CAISVSSETQYF.

Concerning this clonotype itself: A much larger clone lies one base from this, so it may be a read error. The genes are TRBV29-1 and TRBJ1-1, with TRBD1 matching over 7 bases. The CDR3 has 10 residues. CDR1 and CDR2 (germline): SQVTM, ANQGSEA. CDR3 nucleotides: TGCAGAGGGGGCCACACTGAAGCTTTCTTT. Translation gives CRGGHTEAFF.

This clonotype was observed a handful of times. The V gene is TRBV20-1, the J gene TRBJ1-5; TRBD1 aligns across 10 bases. CDR1 and CDR2 from the germline V gene are DFQATT and SNEGSKA (reference sequence). The CDR3 extends over 13 amino acids. V shed 3 bases and J 6 bases; nucleotides not matched to a gene: 2. CDR3: CSASRDRGQPQHF. The CDR3 bases are TGCAGTGCTAGCCGGGACAGGGGTCAGCCCCAGCATTTT.

This clonotype was observed a handful of times. The J gene is TRBJ2-1, the V gene TRBV2; 7 bases are shared with TRBD1. CDR1 is SNHLY, CDR2 FYNNEI, per germline. The junction had 14 bases not matched to a gene; V was cut back by 6 bases and J by 12 bases. The CDR3 is made up of 14 amino acids. DNA of the CDR3: TGTGCCAGCAGCGACAGGGAGAGCGGCAGGGGGCAGTTCTTC. This gives the protein CASSDRESGRGQFF.

Points on this clonotype: A junction boundary mismatches the germline segment, possibly from a read error. V gene TRBV11-2 combines with J gene TRBJ2-7, with TRBD2 matching 10 bases. The CDR3 contains 15 residues. The V gene's germline CDR1 is SGHAT and CDR2 FQNNGV. CDR3 coding DNA: TGTGCCAGCAGCCCGGAACTAGCGGGGATATACGGGCAGTACTTC. It specifies CASSPELAGIYGQYF.

The rearrangement links TRBV11-3 to TRBJ2-1, with 8 bases identical to TRBD1. CDR1 is SGHNT and CDR2 is YENEEA in the germline V gene. The J segment lost 0 bases and the V segment lost 4 bases, leaving 5 bases of the junction unmatched. The CDR3 runs to 16 residues. In nucleotides, the CDR3 is TGTGCCAGCAGCTCTTGGGACAGGAGCTCCTACAATGAGCAGTTCTTC. This gives the protein CASSSWDRSSYNEQFF.